The sequence of this T cell receptor beta chain was determined in a study of T and B cells in COVID-19 patients. TRB was amplified from approximately 250-480 ng of blood genomic DNA. BIOMED2 TRB-A/B primer pools were used in multiplex TRB PCR. TCRdb passed the multiplex PCR reads through MiXCR, listing each CDR3 protein once. There are about 23,000 distinct CDR3 sequences in the sample; under 30% occur only once, and roughly 2.8% lies in the top ten. Study-wide points: Blood from mildly ill patients while symptomatic, and early samples from severe cases, were scarce.

About this clonotype itself: Its specificity is not known.

Germline-derived CDR1 and CDR2 are MNHEY and SVGEGT. CDR3 length equals 15 residues. The V end lost 2 bases, the J end lost 1 base, and 10 bases lay between the germline ends. What was sequenced was blood. The clonotype was recovered from a human donor who had recovered from COVID-19. The chain links TRBV6-2 or TRBV6-3 to TRBJ2-3, with no clear D. The CDR3 sequence is CASSYGLSGTDTQYF. The CDR3 bases are TGTGCCAGCAGTTACGGGCTATCGGGCACAGATACGCAGTATTTT.